These 10 T cell receptor beta chains were sequenced from one sample in a study of cytomegalovirus exposure and HLA in healthy donors. Repertoires were generated with immunoSEQ multiplex PCR, while TCRdb's copy carries only in-frame clones and drops some. The sample shows about 160,000 clones, about 89% of them seen only once. The sequenced sample consisted of PBMCs. These receptors originate from a woman in her late teens or twenties in good health and CMV-seropositive.

Points on this clone: Other DNA sequences in this specimen translate into the identical CDR3. The chain has TRBV5-6 and TRBJ1-2; D perhaps matches TRBD1 (6 bases). V was trimmed by 3 bases and J by 4 bases, leaving 13 bases between them. The CDR3 contains 14 residues. Germline V lookup: CDR1 SGHDT, CDR2 YYEEEE. CDR3 amino acids: CASSSGQGIYGYTF. The CDR3 nucleotides read TGTGCCAGCAGCTCAGGTCAGGGGATCTATGGCTACACCTTC.

The J gene is TRBJ2-5, the V gene TRBV11-2, with TRBD2 matching 14 bases. The CDR3 has 17 residues. Germline CDR1 and CDR2: SGHAT and FQNNGV. The ends lost 4 bases at V and 5 bases at J; junction bases unmatched: 9. The CDR3 DNA is TGTGCCAGCAGCTCCGGGACTAGCGGGGGTGGTGTCGAGACCCAGTACTTC. It yields the protein CASSSGTSGGGVETQYF. The whole variable domain, remainder taken from reference TRBV11-2 and TRBJ2-5, is EAGVAQSPRYKIIEKRQSVAFWCNPISGHATLYWYQQILGQGPKLLIQFQNNGVVDDSQLPKDRFSAERLKGVDSTLKIQPAKLEDSAVYLCASSSGTSGGGVETQYFGPGTRLLVL.

The rearrangement joins TRBV6-5 to TRBJ2-5; the match to TRBD2 covers 10 bases. Germline trimming cut 4 bases from V and 2 bases from J; bases unmatched to any gene: 7. Per germline, CDR1 MNHEY and CDR2 SVGAGI. This CDR3 is 16 amino acids long. For the CDR3, the DNA is TGTGCCAGCAGTTGGGTTCGAGCGGGAGGGCAAGAGACCCAGTACTTC. Residues: CASSWVRAGGQETQYF.

The chain links TRBV6-6 to TRBJ1-5, with TRBD1 as a possible D gene (6 bases). Germline V CDR1 and CDR2: MNHNY, SVGAGI (reference sequence). The length of the CDR3 is 15 residues. The germline V and J ends were trimmed by 8 bases and 0 bases, with 14 bases remaining between them. The CDR3: CASCSDRYSNQPQHF. CDR3 DNA: TGTGCCAGCTGTTCTGACAGGTATAGCAATCAGCCCCAGCATTTT.

This sequence joins TRBV7-8 and TRBJ1-1, with a possible D match to TRBD1 (5 bases). The V end lost 1 base, the J end lost 0 bases, and 15 bases lay between the germline ends. This CDR3 spans 17 amino acids. Germline V gene sequence: CDR1 SGHVS, CDR2 FQNEAQ. CDR3 in amino acids: CASSLGGGGVVNTEAFF. The CDR3 coding sequence is TGTGCCAGCAGCTTAGGGGGGGGAGGGGTGGTGAACACTGAAGCTTTCTTT. The whole variable domain, remainder taken from reference TRBV7-8 and TRBJ1-1, is GAGVSQSPRYKVAKRGQDVALRCDPISGHVSLFWYQQALGQGPEFLTYFQNEAQLDKSGLPSDRFFAERPEGSVSTLKIQRTQQEDSAVYLCASSLGGGGVVNTEAFFGQGTRLTVV.

The genes are TRBV27 and TRBJ2-7, with D possibly being TRBD2 (5 bases). There are 15 residues in the CDR3. Looked up from germline, CDR1 is MNHEY and CDR2 is SMNVEV (reference sequence). V dropped 0 bases and J dropped 0 bases, with 9 bases sitting between them. The CDR3 nucleotides read TGTGCCAGCAGTTTATCCTCTAGCACCTCCTACGAGCAGTACTTC. Translation: CASSLSSSTSYEQYF.

The gene calls are TRBV7-2 and TRBJ2-1; 8 nucleotides align to TRBD2. Germline CDR1 is SGHTA and CDR2 is FQGNSA. The V segment lost 5 bases and the J segment 0 bases; nucleotides outside the gene matches: 6. The CDR3 sequence is 16 residues long. The DNA of the CDR3 is TGTGCCAGCAGCCCGCCGGGACTAGTCTCCTACAATGAGCAGTTCTTC. It codes for CASSPPGLVSYNEQFF. Full variable domain (remainder filled in from reference TRBV7-2 and TRBJ2-1): GAGVSQSPSNKVTEKGKDVELRCDPISGHTALYWYRQSLGQGLEFLIYFQGNSAPDKSGLPSDRFSAERTGGSVSTLTIQRTQQEDSAVYLCASSPPGLVSYNEQFFGPGTRLTVL.

The V gene is TRBV6-5, the J gene TRBJ2-7; 8 bases align to TRBD1. The CDR3 runs 14 residues. Trimming at V came to 5 bases and at J to 3 bases, leaving 6 bases not matched to a gene. From germline, CDR1 is MNHEY and CDR2 SVGAGI. The CDR3 reads CASSRTGGVYEQYF. The CDR3 DNA reads TGTGCCAGCAGTCGAACAGGGGGAGTCTACGAGCAGTACTTC.

The chain uses TRBV7-2 and TRBJ2-2; perhaps TRBD2 as D (6 bases). Between the trimmed V and J ends, which lost 4 bases and 6 bases, there was a span of 12 bases. Germline V CDR1 and CDR2: SGHTA, FQGNSA. The CDR3 spans 14 residues. The DNA for the CDR3 is TGTGCCAGCAGCTCGGGACTCAATTCCGGGGAGCTGTTTTTT. Its translation is CASSSGLNSGELFF.

The chain recombines TRBV6-4 with TRBJ1-1; D gene ambiguous. The germline V gene has CDR1 MRHNA and CDR2 SNTAGT. V lost 3 bases and J 1 base, leaving 6 bases between the germline ends. The CDR3 runs to 13 residues. CDR3 protein: CASSEAGNTEAFF. CDR3 DNA: TGTGCCAGCAGTGAGGCAGGGAACACTGAAGCTTTCTTT.